These 22 T cell receptor beta chains originate from one sample sequenced in a study of blood T cells in healthy people across ages (dated by TCRdb to 2013 to 2016). Libraries were built with 5' RACE. The sample was run on an Illumina HiSeq 2500. A second roughly 6 to 12 cycle PCR used a sample-barcoded 5' primer and a J-beta primer mix. The raw public data were reprocessed by TCRdb itself: fastp quality trimming at Q25, MiXCR clonotype calling, in-frame beta chains only. One record per CDR3 amino acid sequence lists the most common genes and DNA. This sample has fewer than 1,200,000 distinct CDR3 sequences in its table, and 25% of those were observed once. Around 0.7% of the sample goes to the ten largest clones. These data also featured in a second study, about T cells of mothers and their children.

Sequencing was carried out using blood. The receptor set was obtained from a girl aged 2-9 years in good health.

The genes are TRBV7-9 and TRBJ2-7, with a possible D match to TRBD1 (6 bases). The V gene lost 1 base and the J gene lost 12 bases, with 16 bases spanning the gap. The CDR3 totals 13 residues. The germline CDR1 and CDR2 sequences are SEHNR and FQNEAQ (reference sequence). For the CDR3, the DNA is TGTGCCAGCAGCTTAGGGACAGACCTCCGAGGGTACTTC. Protein: CASSLGTDLRGYF.

The gene calls are TRBV12-3 or TRBV12-4 and TRBJ2-3; tentative D call: TRBD2 (6 bases). Trimming removed 3 bases from V and 1 base from J, with 11 bases in between. The CDR3 loop spans 15 amino acids. CDR3 region: CASSLFASGTDTQYF. The DNA of the CDR3 is TGTGCCAGCAGTTTGTTCGCTAGCGGCACAGATACGCAGTATTTT.

The chain carries TRBV20-1 and TRBJ2-7; D tentatively fits TRBD1 or TRBD2 (5 bases each). The CDR3 has 12 residues. Germline CDR1 is DFQATT and CDR2 is SNEGSKA (reference sequence). V was cut by 7 bases and J by 0 bases, with 10 bases left in between. CDR3 bases: TGCAGTGTAAAGGGACCCTCCTACGAGCAGTACTTC. It specifies CSVKGPSYEQYF.

This clonotype turned up a few times. The chain uses TRBV5-1 and TRBJ2-7; a weak D match, TRBD1 (6 bases). The CDR3 runs 14 residues. The V end lost 4 bases, the J end lost 5 bases, and 16 bases lay between the germline ends. Germline V CDR1 and CDR2: SGHRS, YFSETQ. The CDR3 nucleotides read TGCGCCAGCAGCATCCAAAAAACAGGGAACGAGCAGTACTTC. Translating gives CASSIQKTGNEQYF.

This chain links TRBV9 with TRBJ1-1; D ambiguous. Germline V lookup: CDR1 SGDLS, CDR2 YYNGEE. CDR3 length equals 12 residues. Trimming took off 4 bases at V and 12 bases at J, with 16 bases between the two ends. DNA of the CDR3: TGTGCCAGCAGCCCCGCCGAGGCGGCGCCTTTCTTT. Amino acids: CASSPAEAAPFF.

The chain uses TRBV3-1 and TRBJ2-1, with 7 bases identical to TRBD1. CDR1 is LGHDT, CDR2 YNNKEL, per germline (reference sequence). The length of the CDR3 is 16 residues. With V trimmed by 4 bases and J by 3 bases, 9 bases remained unmatched. This CDR3 is CASSPTGTDIYNEQFF. For the CDR3, the DNA is TGTGCCAGCAGCCCAACCGGGACAGACATCTACAATGAGCAGTTCTTC.

The rearrangement uses TRBV20-1 and TRBJ2-6; perhaps TRBD2 as D (7 bases). Trimming removed 6 bases at V and 0 bases at J, with 30 bases between. This CDR3 comprises 21 residues. Per germline, CDR1 DFQATT and CDR2 SNEGSKA (reference sequence). CDR3 loop: CSATSSIYGRGLPSGANVLTF. DNA for the CDR3: TGCAGTGCAACTAGTTCTATTTATGGGCGGGGGCTTCCCTCTGGGGCCAACGTCCTGACTTTC.

This clonotype turned up a few times. The chain joins TRBV20-1 to TRBJ2-7; 9 bases line up with TRBD2. The germline V gene encodes CDR1 DFQATT and CDR2 SNEGSKA (reference sequence). V lost 6 bases, J lost 4 bases, and 16 bases stayed unmatched. The CDR3 is 16 residues long. The CDR3 is CSASPVGGREIYEQYF. The CDR3 region has the DNA TGCAGTGCCTCCCCTGTCGGCGGGAGGGAGATATACGAGCAGTACTTC.

This clonotype was seen a few times. An end of the junction differs from the germline gene, which may be a read error. The chain is built from TRBV5-6 and TRBJ2-2, with 10 bases that match TRBD1. Germline V CDR1 and CDR2: SGHDT, YYEEEE. The CDR3 covers 15 residues. CDR3 sequence (DNA): TGTGCCAGCAGCTTCCGGGACAGGGGCACCGGGGAGCCGTTTTTT. Its protein is CASSFRDRGTGEPFF. The full variable domain, with the rest looked up from reference TRBV5-6 and TRBJ2-2, is DAGVTQSPTHLIKTRGQQVTLRCSPKSGHDTVSWYQQALGQGPQFIFQYYEEEERQRGNFPDRFSGHQFPNYSSELNVNALLLGDSALYLCASSFRDRGTGEPFFGEGSRLTVL.

The V call is TRBV6-5, the J call TRBJ2-1; D not resolved. Germline CDR1 reads MNHEY; CDR2 reads SVGAGI. The ends were cut back, 7 bases at V and 0 bases at J, with 10 bases in the middle. CDR3 size: 14 residues. The CDR3 sequence: CASKGSSSYNEQFF. The CDR3 region has the DNA TGTGCCAGCAAGGGTTCGAGCTCCTACAATGAGCAGTTCTTC.

Of note for this clonotype: An end of the junction differs from the germline gene, which may be a read error. The chain is built from TRBV5-5 and TRBJ1-5; possibly TRBD1 for D (5 bases). Germline V gene data show CDR1 as SGHKS and CDR2 as YYEKEE (reference sequence). This CDR3 comprises 13 residues. This CDR3 reads CACSLQGQGPQHF. The CDR3 DNA sequence: TGTGCCTGCAGCTTGCAGGGCCAGGGGCCCCAGCATTTT.

V gene TRBV29-1 combines with J gene TRBJ1-1, with TRBD1 matching over 9 bases. The CDR3 loop spans 14 amino acids. With V trimmed by 8 bases and J by 9 bases, 16 bases remained unmatched. Per the germline V gene, CDR1 is SQVTM and CDR2 is ANQGSEA. DNA of the CDR3: TGCAGCTGTTCAAGGGGGACAGGGATTGATAAAGCTTTCTTT. Translation: CSCSRGTGIDKAFF.

This CDR3 is CASSHGREDHSYNSPLHF. The CDR3 nucleotides are TGTGCCAGCAGCCACGGCAGGGAGGATCACTCCTATAATTCACCCCTCCACTTT. This chain links TRBV3-1 with TRBJ1-6; tentatively, D is TRBD1 (5 bases). Between the trimmed V and J ends, which lost 3 bases and 0 bases, there was a span of 15 bases. In germline, CDR1 is LGHDT, CDR2 YNNKEL (reference sequence). The CDR3 covers 18 residues. The whole variable domain, remainder taken from reference TRBV3-1 and TRBJ1-6, is DTAVSQTPKYLVTQMGNDKSIKCEQNLGHDTMYWYKQDSKKFLKIMFSYNNKELIINETVPNRFSPKSPDKAHLNLHINSLELGDSAVYFCASSHGREDHSYNSPLHFGNGTRLTVT.

This clonotype has only a few counts. The chain links TRBV7-9 to TRBJ2-1; D may be TRBD2 (5 bases). This CDR3 has 13 amino acids. CDR1 and CDR2 from the germline V gene are SEHNR and FQNEAQ (reference sequence). Between the trimmed V and J ends, which lost 5 bases and 7 bases, there was a span of 12 bases. DNA for the CDR3: TGTGCCAGCAGCACTAGAGGCGAAAATGAGCAGTTCTTC. Protein: CASSTRGENEQFF.

This clonotype was counted at least ten times. The rearrangement joins TRBV29-1 to TRBJ2-5; possibly TRBD2 for D (5 bases). The V and J ends lost 6 bases and 4 bases respectively, with 9 bases between them. Germline-derived CDR1 and CDR2 are SQVTM and ANQGSEA. The CDR3 sequence is 11 residues long. The CDR3 nucleotides are TGCAGCGTCCGAGGACTAGAGACCCAGTACTTC. This translates into CSVRGLETQYF.

The chain employs TRBV7-9 and TRBJ2-5; the match to TRBD1 covers 8 bases. Trimming cost V 5 bases and J 8 bases; bases outside gene matches: 7. CDR1 is SEHNR, CDR2 FQNEAQ, per germline (reference sequence). The CDR3 is made up of 13 amino acids. DNA of the CDR3: TGTGCCAGCAGCCGGTCGACAGGGGAAACCCAGTACTTC. Translated: CASSRSTGETQYF.

This chain links TRBV14 with TRBJ2-7; D possibly uses TRBD1 or TRBD2 (5 bases each). V lost 1 base, J lost 6 bases, and 22 bases lay in between. From germline, CDR1 is SGHDN and CDR2 FVKESK. The CDR3 has 17 residues. The CDR3, as DNA: TGTGCCAGCAGCCAAGTGGGGCCCACTAGGAGGCTGGCCGAGCAGTACTTC. The encoded protein is CASSQVGPTRRLAEQYF. The whole variable domain, filled in from reference TRBV14 and TRBJ2-7, reads EAGVTQFPSHSVIEKGQTVTLRCDPISGHDNLYWYRRVMGKEIKFLLHFVKESKQDESGMPNNRFLAERTGGTYSTLKVQPAELEDSGVYFCASSQVGPTRRLAEQYFGPGTRLTVT.

Only a few counts were recorded for this clonotype. The V and J genes are TRBV27 and TRBJ1-6, with 8 nucleotides matching TRBD1. Germline CDR1 is MNHEY and CDR2 is SMNVEV (reference sequence). This CDR3 spans 16 amino acids. V lost 4 bases, J lost 7 bases, and 9 bases stayed unmatched. The CDR3 is CASSYQGASLNSPLHF. The CDR3 DNA follows: TGTGCCAGCAGTTACCAGGGGGCGTCGTTGAATTCACCCCTCCACTTT.

This chain links TRBV12-3 or TRBV12-4 with TRBJ2-6; 8 bases are shared with TRBD1. The junction had 12 bases not matched to a gene; V was cut back by 8 bases and J by 0 bases. CDR3 length: 18 amino acids. As DNA, the CDR3 is TGTGCCAGCGAGGAATCCAGGGGGCGGTTCTCTGGGGCCAACGTCCTGACTTTC. As protein: CASEESRGRFSGANVLTF.

This clonotype was observed a handful of times. The V gene is TRBV10-3, the J gene TRBJ2-5; tentative D call: TRBD2 (6 bases). The J call may be mistaken, given a closer DNA end match to TRBJ2-1. The CDR3 length is 17 residues. Germline V gives CDR1 ENHRY, CDR2 SYGVKD. CDR3 sequence reads: CAISDSHAGGSGYEQFF. DNA of the CDR3: TGTGCCATCAGTGATTCACACGCTGGGGGGAGTGGATATGAGCAGTTCTTC.

The J gene is TRBJ2-3, the V gene TRBV15, with 7 bases aligning to TRBD1. V gave up 4 bases and J gave up 1 base; unmatched junction bases: 2. Looked up from germline, CDR1 is LNHNV and CDR2 is YYDKDF (reference sequence). This CDR3 spans 14 amino acids. This chain's CDR3 is CATSNRGGTDTQYF. As DNA, the CDR3 is TGTGCCACCAGCAACAGGGGAGGCACAGATACGCAGTATTTT.

The chain has TRBV11-1 and TRBJ2-6, with D unclear. V lost 2 bases to trimming and J lost 1 base, with 12 bases between them. Germline V gene lookup returns CDR1 SGHAT and CDR2 FQDESV (reference sequence). The CDR3 length is 17 residues. The CDR3 region is CASSLNIGPSGANVLTF. Written as DNA, the CDR3 is TGTGCCAGCAGCTTAAATATAGGGCCTTCTGGGGCCAACGTCCTGACTTTC.